Listed here are 15 T cell receptor beta chains from one sample, sequenced in a study of cytomegalovirus exposure and HLA in healthy donors. The PCR employed 60 Vbeta primers together with 13 Jbeta primers. Here immunoSEQ multiplex PCR was the method, and the copy in TCRdb shows in-frame clones only, minus some. The data show about 46,000 clones, and the top ten clones hold more than 0.95%. The material sequenced was PBMCs. These receptors were taken from a woman in her 40s in good health and CMV-seronegative.

The chain combines TRBV1 with TRBJ1-5; the table gives TRBD1 as D, unverified against the DNA. TRBV1 is classified as a pseudogene. The CDR3 extends over 17 amino acids. The CDR3 DNA reads TGCACCAGCAGCGGGCACAGGGACGTGAGGGCGAATCAGCCCCAGCATTTT. Its protein is CTSSGHRDVRANQPQHF.

The CDR3 coding sequence is TGCGCCAGCAGCGTCCGGGACAGATTAATTGGGGAGACCCAGTACTTC. Translation: CASSVRDRLIGETQYF. V gene TRBV4-1 combines with J gene TRBJ2-5; 7 nucleotides match TRBD1. The germline gives CDR1 MGHRA, CDR2 YSYEKL. Unmatched junction bases numbered 14, after V lost 5 bases and J lost 5 bases. The CDR3 is 16 residues long.

V is TRBV7-2 and J is TRBJ1-5; TRBD1 aligns across 7 bases. The CDR3 is 15 amino acids. Unmatched junction bases numbered 1, after V lost 1 base and J lost 1 base. Germline CDR1 SGHTA, CDR2 FQGNSA. CDR3 nucleotide sequence: TGTGCCAGCAGCTTAGACAGGGGAAGCAATCAGCCCCAGCATTTT. Translating gives CASSLDRGSNQPQHF.

V is TRBV5-1 and J is TRBJ2-6; 11 bases are a match to TRBD1. This CDR3 has 18 amino acids. V lost 1 base to trimming and J lost 3 bases; unmatched junction nucleotides: 6. Germline CDR1 and CDR2: SGHRS and YFSETQ. The DNA of the CDR3 is TGCGCCAGCAGCTTGACGGGACAGGGGGTGTATGGGGCCAACGTCCTGACTTTC. It is translated as CASSLTGQGVYGANVLTF.

The chain has TRBV28 and TRBJ2-5; 7 nucleotides agree with TRBD2. The CDR3 covers 12 residues. Trimming removed 8 bases from V and 5 bases from J; junction bases left unmatched: 5. Germline V gene sequence: CDR1 MDHEN, CDR2 SYDVKM. Here the CDR3 DNA reads TGTGCCAGCTGGGGAGGGCGGGAGACCCAGTACTTC. Residues: CASWGGRETQYF.

The chain links TRBV7-9 to TRBJ2-4; 10 positions agree with TRBD2. Trimming cost V 5 bases and J 7 bases; bases outside gene matches: 11. CDR3 length: 16 residues. CDR1 SEHNR and CDR2 FQNEAQ come from the germline V gene (reference sequence). The CDR3 here is CASSPLSSGRWNIQYF. CDR3 nucleotides: TGTGCCAGCAGCCCCCTCTCTAGCGGGAGATGGAACATTCAGTACTTC.

The chain employs TRBV19 and TRBJ2-5; D not certain. Germline V gene lookup returns CDR1 LNHDA and CDR2 SQIVND (reference sequence). V gave up 5 bases and J gave up 0 bases, with 7 bases separating them. The CDR3 runs 13 residues. CDR3: CASSSNNQETQYF. CDR3 DNA sequence: TGTGCCAGTAGTTCAAACAACCAAGAGACCCAGTACTTC.

The CDR3 sequence: CASSPGTGPLSEQYF. CDR3 nucleotides: TGTGCCAGCAGCCCAGGGACAGGCCCCCTCTCCGAGCAGTACTTC. The J gene is TRBJ2-7, the V gene TRBV7-7; 8 positions match TRBD1. J was trimmed by 6 bases and V by 5 bases; bases with no gene match: 12. CDR3 length: 15 amino acids. Germline V gives CDR1 SSHAT, CDR2 FNYEAQ (reference sequence).

The J gene is TRBJ1-2, the V gene TRBV5-1; D perhaps matches TRBD1 (5 bases). Trimming removed 0 bases at V and 8 bases at J, with 14 bases between. The CDR3 sequence is 14 residues long. Germline lookup yields CDR1 SGHRS and CDR2 YFSETQ. Here the CDR3 reads CASSLDGDFGGYTF. The CDR3, as DNA: TGCGCCAGCAGCTTGGACGGGGACTTTGGGGGCTACACCTTC.

The J gene is TRBJ1-4, the V gene TRBV18; the D is unclear. Between the trimmed V and J ends, which lost 3 bases and 4 bases, there was a span of 9 bases. Germline-derived CDR1 and CDR2 are KGHSH and LQKENI. This CDR3 contains 14 residues. The CDR3 nucleotides read TGTGCCAGCTCACCTAGCGCGGGTAATGAAAAACTGTTTTTT. It encodes CASSPSAGNEKLFF.

The rearrangement joins TRBV6-5 to TRBJ1-4; no reliable D call. This CDR3 spans 12 amino acids. The V gene lost 8 bases and the J gene lost 8 bases, with 12 bases spanning the gap. From germline, CDR1 is MNHEY and CDR2 SVGAGI. CDR3 residues: CASHGVGEKLFF. CDR3 nucleotides: TGTGCCAGCCACGGGGTCGGGGAAAAACTGTTTTTT.

The chain has TRBV13 and TRBJ1-2; tentatively, D is TRBD1 (5 bases). This CDR3 is 15 amino acids long. Between the trimmed V and J ends, which lost 6 bases and 4 bases, there was a span of 18 bases. CDR1 and CDR2 from the germline V gene are PRHDT and FYEKMQ (reference sequence). The CDR3 DNA follows: TGTGCCAGCAGATCTTCGGGGGGGTCCTTCTATGGCTACACCTTC. Amino acid sequence: CASRSSGGSFYGYTF.

This rearrangement joins TRBV4-2 to TRBJ2-7, with D tentatively TRBD1 (6 bases). The CDR3 consists of 16 residues. Trimming pared 0 bases from V and 0 bases from J, leaving 12 bases between. The germline V gene has CDR1 LGHNA and CDR2 YNFKEQ. The CDR3: CASSQDASGVSYEQYF. The CDR3, as DNA: TGTGCCAGCAGCCAAGATGCCTCAGGGGTCTCCTACGAGCAGTACTTC.

V is TRBV7-2 and J is TRBJ2-7; tentative D call: TRBD1 (5 bases). V dropped 2 bases and J dropped 4 bases, with 9 bases sitting between them. This CDR3 has 13 residues. The V gene's germline CDR1 is SGHTA and CDR2 FQGNSA. As DNA, the CDR3 is TGTGCCAGCAGCTTACAGGGTAGATACGAGCAGTACTTC. Amino acid sequence: CASSLQGRYEQYF.

The chain links TRBV9 to TRBJ2-5; TRBD1 aligns across 9 bases. The DNA end favors TRBJ2-7, so the J call may be wrong. There are 14 residues in the CDR3. CDR1 is SGDLS, CDR2 YYNGEE, per germline. CDR3 sequence: CASSHPGQGNEQYF. Written as DNA, the CDR3 is TGTGCCAGCAGCCATCCGGGACAGGGAAACGAGCAGTACTTC.